The 16 T cell receptor beta chains below were found in one sample sequenced in a study of blood T cell repertoires in COVID-19. Produced via immunoSEQ multiplex PCR; TCRdb's table is partial and in-frame only. The sample holds about 220,000 clones, under 90% seen once. The sequenced material came from peripheral blood. These receptor sequences come from a young man with active or convalescent COVID-19.

The genes are TRBV27 and TRBJ1-6; D unresolved. There are 12 residues in the CDR3. Trimming stripped 8 bases from V and 9 bases from J, with 11 bases between. Germline V gene lookup returns CDR1 MNHEY and CDR2 SMNVEV (reference sequence). The CDR3 DNA is TGTGCCAGCGGGCGGGCTAGTTCACCCCTCCACTTT. The encoded protein is CASGRASSPLHF.

This clone was detected once. The J gene is TRBJ2-6, the V gene TRBV7-9; D is unresolved. The CDR3 consists of 15 residues. The V end was cut by 3 bases, the J end by 4 bases, with 10 bases between. Germline assignment: CDR1 SEHNR and CDR2 FQNEAQ (reference sequence). For the CDR3, the DNA is TGTGCCAGCAGCTTCTATAATTCCGGGGCCAACGTCCTGACTTTC. Its translation: CASSFYNSGANVLTF.

J is TRBJ1-1 and V is TRBV5-1; 10 positions match TRBD1. The junction had 7 bases not matched to a gene; V was cut back by 4 bases and J by 4 bases. This CDR3 comprises 15 residues. Germline V gives CDR1 SGHRS, CDR2 YFSETQ. The CDR3 nucleotides are TGCGCCAGCAGCCTGGGCGGGACAGGGGTCACTGAAGCTTTCTTT. Protein product: CASSLGGTGVTEAFF.

This chain joins TRBV6-5 and TRBJ1-4, with TRBD1 identical over 7 bases. Germline CDR1 and CDR2: MNHEY and SVGAGI. There are 15 residues in the CDR3. Trimming took 2 bases from V and 3 from J; bases not matched to a gene: 3. CDR3 DNA: TGTGCCAGCAGTTACGGGGACAGATCTAATGAAAAACTGTTTTTT. It is translated as CASSYGDRSNEKLFF.

This chain joins TRBV7-2 and TRBJ2-7; 7 bases are shared with TRBD1. Germline assignment: CDR1 SGHTA and CDR2 FQGNSA. The CDR3 spans 16 residues. The junction had 10 bases not matched to a gene; V was cut back by 1 base and J by 4 bases. In DNA form, the CDR3 reads TGTGCCAGCAGCTTAGTTCCGGGACAGAACTCTTACGAGCAGTACTTC. Protein product: CASSLVPGQNSYEQYF.

The gene calls are TRBV7-6 and TRBJ2-3; a weak D match, TRBD2 (6 bases). Germline V lookup: CDR1 SGHVS, CDR2 FNYEAQ. The CDR3 totals 15 residues. Trimming took off 1 base at V and 6 bases at J, with 14 bases between the two ends. The chain's CDR3 is CASSLERRAGDTQYF. DNA for the CDR3: TGTGCCAGCAGCTTAGAGAGGAGGGCGGGCGATACGCAGTATTTT.

The J gene is TRBJ1-5, the V gene TRBV4-3; tentatively, D is TRBD1 (5 bases). The CDR3 runs 15 residues. V was cut by 0 bases and J by 4 bases, with 10 bases left in between. Germline V gives CDR1 LGHNA, CDR2 YSLEER. The CDR3 region is CASSQDRVINQPQHF. CDR3 in DNA: TGCGCCAGCAGCCAAGACAGGGTGATTAATCAGCCCCAGCATTTT.

The chain links TRBV4-1 to TRBJ1-5; maybe TRBD1 (5 bases). V was clipped by 0 bases and J by 2 bases, with 8 bases between them. Germline V CDR1 and CDR2: MGHRA, YSYEKL. This CDR3 has 15 amino acids. CDR3 nucleotide sequence: TGCGCCAGCAGCCAAGACAGGGCTCGCAATCAGCCCCAGCATTTT. Protein: CASSQDRARNQPQHF.

The chain combines TRBV15 with TRBJ2-6; the D gene is possibly TRBD1 (7 bases). This CDR3 is built from 19 residues. The germline V and J ends were trimmed by 5 bases and 0 bases, with 20 bases remaining between them. Germline values: CDR1 LNHNV, CDR2 YYDKDF (reference sequence). The CDR3 spells CATSGYRGGGSSGANVLTF. The CDR3 DNA sequence: TGTGCCACCAGCGGCTACAGGGGAGGAGGGTCCTCTGGGGCCAACGTCCTGACTTTC.

The CDR3 DNA follows: TGTGCCAGCAGCCAAGATCGGTACCGCGATGAGCAGTTCTTC. It yields the protein CASSQDRYRDEQFF. The chain combines TRBV4-2 with TRBJ2-1; no definite D call. CDR3 size: 14 residues. CDR1 is LGHNA, CDR2 YNFKEQ, per germline. The V and J ends lost 0 bases and 8 bases respectively, with 11 bases between them.

This chain uses TRBV9 with TRBJ2-2, with a weak D call TRBD2 (6 bases). The germline CDR1 and CDR2 sequences are SGDLS and YYNGEE. The CDR3 covers 15 residues. Trimming pared 3 bases from V and 3 bases from J, leaving 12 bases between. CDR3 in amino acids: CASSGRDSDTGELFF. In nucleotides, the CDR3 is TGTGCCAGCAGCGGCCGGGACTCGGACACCGGGGAGCTGTTTTTT. The variable domain in full, completed from reference TRBV9 and TRBJ2-2, reads DSGVTQTPKHLITATGQRVTLRCSPRSGDLSVYWYQQSLDQGLQFLIQYYNGEERAKGNILERFSAQQFPDLHSELNLSSLELGDSALYFCASSGRDSDTGELFFGEGSRLTVL.

The chain combines TRBV19 with TRBJ1-5; D is unresolved. Looked up from germline, CDR1 is LNHDA and CDR2 is SQIVND (reference sequence). Trimming stripped 10 bases from V and 6 bases from J, with 19 bases between. The CDR3 extends over 14 amino acids. The CDR3 is CATEPGRSGQPQHF. In nucleotides, the CDR3 is TGTGCCACTGAGCCGGGAAGGTCTGGTCAGCCCCAGCATTTT. Variable domain in full (rest from reference TRBV19 and TRBJ1-5): DGGITQSPKYLFRKEGQNVTLSCEQNLNHDAMYWYRQDPGQGLRLIYYSQIVNDFQKGDIAEGYSVSREKKESFPLTVTSAQKNPTAFYLCATEPGRSGQPQHFGDGTRLSIL.

This chain uses TRBV11-2 with TRBJ1-1; D might be TRBD1 (6 bases). Trimming removed 5 bases from V and 6 bases from J, with 22 bases in between. CDR1 and CDR2 (germline): SGHAT, FQNNGV. The CDR3 runs to 16 residues. The CDR3 region has the DNA TGTGCCAGCAGCCCTACGTCCTTACAGGGTTTCCCTGAAGCTTTCTTT. Residues: CASSPTSLQGFPEAFF.

The gene calls are TRBV24-1 and TRBJ1-3, with D unresolved. Per germline, CDR1 KGHDR and CDR2 SFDVKD. This CDR3 is built from 13 residues. V dropped 1 base and J dropped 4 bases, with 4 bases sitting between them. CDR3 in amino acids: CATSDFLGNTIYF. The CDR3 region has the DNA TGTGCCACCAGTGATTTCTTGGGAAACACCATATATTTT.

The chain recombines TRBV11-1 with TRBJ2-7; D possibly corresponds to TRBD1 (6 bases). The ends were cut back, 3 bases at V and 1 base at J, with 16 bases in the middle. The CDR3 length is 16 residues. Germline CDR1 SGHAT, CDR2 FQDESV (reference sequence). CDR3 loop: CASSFASGQGSYEQYF. Here the CDR3 DNA reads TGTGCCAGCAGCTTTGCCTCTGGGCAGGGGTCCTACGAGCAGTACTTC.

This clone was counted a single time. This CDR3 is CASSPPAGTANTGELFF. CDR3 DNA: TGCGCCAGCAGCCCCCCGGCGGGGACAGCGAACACCGGGGAGCTGTTTTTT. The rearrangement uses TRBV5-1 and TRBJ2-2; D may be TRBD1 (7 bases). There are 17 residues in the CDR3. V was trimmed by 4 bases and J by 0 bases, leaving 16 bases between them. Germline V gene sequence: CDR1 SGHRS, CDR2 YFSETQ.